A single sample gave rise to the 25 T cell receptor beta chains below, sequenced in a study of T cell changes during pregnancy in multiple sclerosis. Data came from immunoSEQ multiplex PCR; TCRdb stores just in-frame clones and leaves some out. The table has 40,000 to 50,000 clones, more than 85% seen once. The source was CD4+ T cells from peripheral blood mononuclear cells, collected after pregnancy. The receptors originated from a female donor in good health, enrolled as a control in a pregnancy study.

This clone is a singleton in its sample. This chain links TRBV4-2 with TRBJ1-1; D is uncertain. Trimming removed 3 bases from V and 1 base from J, with 9 bases in between. This CDR3 contains 14 residues. CDR1 is LGHNA and CDR2 is YNFKEQ in the germline V gene. The DNA for the CDR3 is TGTGCCAGCAGCCAGGAGACGGCGAACACTGAAGCTTTCTTT. This gives the protein CASSQETANTEAFF.

The gene calls are TRBV7-8 and TRBJ2-7; no clear D gene. The CDR3 spans 14 residues. The V gene's germline CDR1 is SGHVS and CDR2 FQNEAQ. With 0 bases removed from V and 0 bases from J, the gap between germline ends came to 6 bases. CDR3 residues: CASSLAVSSYEQYF. CDR3 DNA sequence: TGTGCCAGCAGCTTAGCTGTCAGCTCCTACGAGCAGTACTTC. Combining the CDR3 with reference TRBV7-8 and TRBJ2-7 gives the whole variable domain GAGVSQSPRYKVAKRGQDVALRCDPISGHVSLFWYQQALGQGPEFLTYFQNEAQLDKSGLPSDRFFAERPEGSVSTLKIQRTQQEDSAVYLCASSLAVSSYEQYFGPGTRLTVT.

The rearrangement links TRBV28 to TRBJ2-7; 7 bases agree with TRBD1. Per germline, CDR1 MDHEN and CDR2 SYDVKM. V lost 3 bases and J lost 3; bases outside the gene matches: 5. The length of the CDR3 is 14 residues. The CDR3 DNA follows: TGTGCCAGCAGTTTGTCAGGGGGACACTACGAGCAGTACTTC. Translating gives CASSLSGGHYEQYF.

This clone has a single count. V gene TRBV19 combines with J gene TRBJ2-7; D is possibly TRBD1 (5 bases). V shed 6 bases and J shed 4 bases, with 22 bases lying between them. This CDR3 comprises 16 residues. Germline V gene data show CDR1 as LNHDA and CDR2 as SQIVND (reference sequence). The CDR3 protein is CASSNDVGQGFYEQYF. Written as DNA, the CDR3 is TGTGCCAGTAGCAACGACGTGGGGCAGGGATTTTACGAGCAGTACTTC.

This sequence joins TRBV5-1 and TRBJ2-1; D is unclear. This CDR3 comprises 17 residues. Between the trimmed V and J ends, which lost 4 bases and 0 bases, there was a span of 17 bases. Germline CDR1 is SGHRS and CDR2 is YFSETQ. CDR3 coding DNA: TGCGCCAGCAGCCTAAGCCGAGTGTTACTCTCCTACAATGAGCAGTTCTTC. Amino acid sequence: CASSLSRVLLSYNEQFF.

V usage is TRBV18 and J usage is TRBJ2-1; 10 nucleotides agree with TRBD2. The ends lost 2 bases at V and 10 bases at J; junction bases unmatched: 8. Germline V gives CDR1 KGHSH, CDR2 LQKENI. CDR3 size: 15 residues. CDR3 sequence reads: CASSPSLAGVREQFF. The DNA of the CDR3 is TGTGCCAGCTCACCATCGCTAGCGGGAGTTCGAGAGCAGTTCTTC.

The V and J genes are TRBV6-1 and TRBJ1-3; D is possibly TRBD1 (5 bases). Per germline, CDR1 MNHNS and CDR2 SASEGT. This CDR3 comprises 16 residues. V lost 3 bases to trimming and J lost 1 base, with 13 bases between them. CDR3 in amino acids: CASSDAGWGSGNTIYF. The CDR3 coding sequence is TGTGCCAGCAGTGATGCGGGGTGGGGGTCTGGAAACACCATATATTTT.

V is TRBV2 and J is TRBJ1-2, with TRBD1 matching over 7 bases. The V and J ends lost 5 bases and 8 bases, in that order; junction bases with no gene match: 8. In germline, CDR1 is SNHLY, CDR2 FYNNEI. This CDR3 contains 13 residues. CDR3 in amino acids: CASSRQGLGGYTF. The CDR3 bases are TGTGCCAGCAGTAGACAGGGATTGGGGGGCTACACCTTC.

The chain is built from TRBV10-3 and TRBJ2-1; TRBD2 agrees at 9 bases. Trimming cost V 3 bases and J 7 bases; bases outside gene matches: 4. The CDR3 is 14 residues long. CDR1 and CDR2 (germline): ENHRY, SYGVKD. This CDR3 is CAISEEAGGNEQFF. The CDR3 region has the DNA TGTGCCATCAGTGAAGAGGCGGGAGGGAATGAGCAGTTCTTC.

V usage is TRBV7-2 and J usage is TRBJ1-2; 9 bases are a match to TRBD1. This CDR3 has 16 amino acids. V shed 5 bases and J 8 bases; nucleotides not matched to a gene: 15. The germline V gene encodes CDR1 SGHTA and CDR2 FQGNSA. The CDR3: CASSLSQGAISSGYTF. DNA for the CDR3: TGTGCCAGCAGCCTATCACAGGGGGCGATATCTAGCGGCTACACCTTC.

The V and J genes are TRBV15 and TRBJ2-1, with 8 nucleotides matching TRBD1. V lost 0 bases, J lost 2 bases, and 3 bases stayed unmatched. The length of the CDR3 is 16 residues. Germline CDR1 is LNHNV and CDR2 is YYDKDF (reference sequence). CDR3 nucleotides: TGTGCCACCAGCAGAGACAGGGGGCTCGCCTACAATGAGCAGTTCTTC. The encoded protein is CATSRDRGLAYNEQFF.

The chain employs TRBV27 and TRBJ2-3; no definite D call. CDR3 size: 14 residues. With 6 bases removed from V and 0 bases from J, the gap between germline ends came to 10 bases. CDR1 and CDR2 (germline): MNHEY, SMNVEV (reference sequence). Here the CDR3 DNA reads TGTGCCAGCAGCTTCCGACTGAGCACAGATACGCAGTATTTT. Translation: CASSFRLSTDTQYF.

This clone came up once. The rearrangement joins TRBV4-3 to TRBJ2-7; 14 bases match TRBD2. V gave up 4 bases and J gave up 4 bases; unmatched junction bases: 6. From germline, CDR1 is LGHNA and CDR2 YSLEER. The length of the CDR3 is 16 residues. CDR3 bases: TGCGCCAGCAGCCTGGGACTAGCGGGAGATTTTTACGAGCAGTACTTC. This sequence encodes CASSLGLAGDFYEQYF.

The genes are TRBV27 and TRBJ1-6; D is undetermined. Trimming left V 8 bases short and J 7 bases short, with 12 bases between. Germline CDR1 is MNHEY and CDR2 is SMNVEV (reference sequence). This CDR3 contains 13 residues. The CDR3 region is CASAQAINSPLHF. The DNA of the CDR3 is TGTGCCAGCGCGCAGGCCATAAATTCACCCCTCCACTTT.

This clone was seen once. This sequence joins TRBV11-2 and TRBJ2-3; unclear D gene. Between the trimmed V and J ends, which lost 5 bases and 3 bases, there was a span of 6 bases. Per germline, CDR1 SGHAT and CDR2 FQNNGV. The CDR3 loop spans 12 amino acids. In nucleotides, the CDR3 is TGTGCCAGCAGCCCAGGAACAGATACGCAGTATTTT. Amino acid sequence: CASSPGTDTQYF.

V is TRBV5-4 and J is TRBJ2-2; 8 positions match TRBD1. The CDR3 runs 15 residues. Germline V gene lookup returns CDR1 SGHNT and CDR2 YYREEE (reference sequence). With 3 bases clipped from V and 4 bases from J, the junction kept 5 bases outside the gene matches. The CDR3 DNA reads TGTGCCAGCAGCTGGACAGGGAAAGCCACCGGGGAGCTGTTTTTT. Translating it yields CASSWTGKATGELFF.

The J gene is TRBJ2-7, the V gene TRBV2; D not certain. In germline, CDR1 is SNHLY, CDR2 FYNNEI. This CDR3 contains 10 residues. The V and J ends lost 3 bases and 6 bases respectively, with 3 bases between them. In DNA form, the CDR3 reads TGTGCCAGCAGTGACTCCGAGCAGTACTTC. This encodes CASSDSEQYF.

The chain is built from TRBV2 and TRBJ2-1, with 11 nucleotides matching TRBD2. The CDR3 is made up of 15 amino acids. With V trimmed by 4 bases and J by 9 bases, 8 bases remained unmatched. Germline V lookup: CDR1 SNHLY, CDR2 FYNNEI. CDR3 sequence reads: CASSGSGGAFTEQFF. The CDR3 nucleotides are TGTGCCAGCAGTGGTAGCGGGGGGGCATTCACTGAGCAGTTCTTC.

The chain is built from TRBV27 and TRBJ2-1, with D hard to call. Germline CDR1 is MNHEY and CDR2 is SMNVEV (reference sequence). CDR3 length equals 15 residues. Deletions cut 5 bases from V and 0 bases from J, with 11 bases between. The CDR3 coding sequence is TGTGCCAGCAGTGCTTTATTGAGCTCCTACAATGAGCAGTTCTTC. Translating it yields CASSALLSSYNEQFF.

The chain has TRBV11-3 and TRBJ2-3, with 7 positions matching TRBD2. The CDR3 length is 16 residues. V was pared by 4 bases and J by 2 bases, with 9 bases of the junction left unmatched. Germline V gene sequence: CDR1 SGHNT, CDR2 YENEEA. CDR3 loop: CASSSSASGVTDTQYF. The CDR3 nucleotides are TGTGCCAGCAGCTCCTCCGCCAGCGGGGTCACAGATACGCAGTATTTT.

This clone was recorded a few times. The J gene is TRBJ1-1, the V gene TRBV10-1; D is unclear. With 3 bases removed from V and 6 bases from J, the gap between germline ends came to 8 bases. Germline V gene sequence: CDR1 WNHNN, CDR2 SYGVQD (reference sequence). This CDR3 spans 12 amino acids. The CDR3 region is CASSDGVAEAFF. The CDR3 DNA is TGCGCCAGCAGTGACGGGGTGGCTGAAGCTTTCTTT.

V gene TRBV29-1 combines with J gene TRBJ2-3; 12 bases fit TRBD2. CDR1 SQVTM and CDR2 ANQGSEA come from the germline V gene. J was trimmed by 2 bases and V by 4 bases; bases with no gene match: 1. CDR3 length equals 14 residues. CDR3 loop: CSVGTSGNTDTQYF. The CDR3 DNA reads as TGCAGCGTTGGGACTAGCGGGAACACAGATACGCAGTATTTT.

This clone was detected a few times. This chain connects TRBV29-1 to TRBJ2-1; D possibly corresponds to TRBD1 (5 bases). The CDR3 consists of 13 residues. V was trimmed by 4 bases and J by 9 bases, leaving 16 bases between them. Germline assignment: CDR1 SQVTM and CDR2 ANQGSEA. The CDR3 protein is CSVVQGMGFEQFF. CDR3 nucleotide sequence: TGCAGCGTTGTCCAGGGAATGGGTTTTGAGCAGTTCTTC.

The genes are TRBV12-5 and TRBJ2-5; no clear D. Germline lookup yields CDR1 LGHNT and CDR2 FRNRAP. This CDR3 is 15 amino acids long. The V and J ends lost 1 base and 1 base respectively, with 10 bases between them. The CDR3 here is CASGLGRVLQETQYF. The CDR3 region has the DNA TGTGCTAGTGGTTTGGGACGGGTCCTCCAAGAGACCCAGTACTTC.

V usage is TRBV28 and J usage is TRBJ1-2; TRBD1 agrees at 8 bases. The CDR3 length is 15 residues. CDR1 and CDR2 (germline): MDHEN, SYDVKM. The ends lost 3 bases at V and 9 bases at J; junction bases unmatched: 12. CDR3 sequence reads: CASSFPTGARMSYTF. CDR3 bases: TGTGCCAGCAGTTTCCCGACAGGGGCTCGGATGAGCTACACCTTC.